This T cell receptor beta chain was identified in a study of human T cells and chemical hapten exposure. Germline assignment: CDR1 SSHAT and CDR2 FNYEAQ (reference sequence). The CDR3 spans 14 residues. Comment on this clonotype: Mismatch with germline at one junction end may stem from a read error.

Each CDR3 protein gets one entry after TCRdb re-called the RACE reads with MiXCR. Of 65,000 to 95,000 distinct CDR3 sequences in the sample, approximately 10% were seen once. Time point in this sample: patch test 1, 2 weeks after DPC sensitization. As to treatment: therapeutic diphenylcyclopropenone sensitization with weekly scalp DPC. This TCR was recovered from a woman in her sixties or seventies with alopecia areata. Some clones in this sample may be carry-over from other donors' samples. The genes are TRBV7-7 and TRBJ2-5; D remains unclear. Specimen: whole blood, collected in connection with sensitization to the hapten diphenylcyclopropenone (DPC). The CDR3 nucleotides are TGTGCTAGCAGCTTAAACCTAGTTGGTGAGACCCAGTACTTC. It translates to CASSLNLVGETQYF.